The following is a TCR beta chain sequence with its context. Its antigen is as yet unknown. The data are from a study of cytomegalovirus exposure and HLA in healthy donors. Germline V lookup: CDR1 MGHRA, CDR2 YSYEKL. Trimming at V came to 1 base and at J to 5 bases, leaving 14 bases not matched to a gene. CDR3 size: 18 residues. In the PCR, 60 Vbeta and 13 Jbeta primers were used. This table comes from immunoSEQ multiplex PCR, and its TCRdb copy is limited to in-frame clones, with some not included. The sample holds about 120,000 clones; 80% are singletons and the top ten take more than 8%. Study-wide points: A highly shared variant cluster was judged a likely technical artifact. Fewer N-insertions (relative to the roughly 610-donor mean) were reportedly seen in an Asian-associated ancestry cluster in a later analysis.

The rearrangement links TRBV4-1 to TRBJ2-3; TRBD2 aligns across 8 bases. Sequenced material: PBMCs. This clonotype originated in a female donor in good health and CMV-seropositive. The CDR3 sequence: CASSQGVASGGAVDTQYF. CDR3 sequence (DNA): TGCGCCAGCAGCCAAGGGGTAGCGTCCGGGGGGGCGGTAGATACGCAGTATTTT.